The clone carrying this TCR beta chain was counted many times. The antigen is not known. This entry comes from a study of T cells in Graves' hyperthyroidism and ophthalmopathy. Findings and limits, study-wide: It was a median 6.5 months before onset that the model predicted ophthalmopathy.

TCR beta CDR3 region amplification was performed from RNA transcripts. With the HTBI primer set, the TCR CDR3 went through a first round of RT-PCR. TCRdb passed the multiplex PCR reads through MiXCR, listing each CDR3 protein once. The sample holds about 480,000 distinct CDR3 sequences, around an eighth seen once. The PBMCs had their origin in 10 ml of fresh peripheral blood. Trimming took 5 bases from V and 8 from J, leaving 9 bases between them. The CDR3 loop spans 12 amino acids. The specimen sequenced was blood. The chain employs TRBV12-3 or TRBV12-4 and TRBJ1-4; D is undetermined. The TCR sequence derives from a woman under 30 with Graves' hyperthyroidism. The CDR3 reads CASSPRREKLFF. The CDR3 coding sequence is TGTGCCAGCAGTCCTCGGCGGGAAAAACTGTTTTTT.